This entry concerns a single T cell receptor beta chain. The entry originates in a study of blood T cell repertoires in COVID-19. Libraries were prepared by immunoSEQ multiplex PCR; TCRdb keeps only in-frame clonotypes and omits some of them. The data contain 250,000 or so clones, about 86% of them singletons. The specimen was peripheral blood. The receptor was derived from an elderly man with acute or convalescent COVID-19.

In nucleotides, the CDR3 is TGCGCCAGCAGCCAAGGACAGGGTGTCACAGATACGCAGTATTTT. It translates to CASSQGQGVTDTQYF. This chain connects TRBV4-1 to TRBJ2-3, with 7 positions matching TRBD1. V trimming: 1 base; J trimming: 2 bases; junction bases outside the gene matches: 3. The CDR3 consists of 15 residues. Germline V CDR1 and CDR2: MGHRA, YSYEKL.